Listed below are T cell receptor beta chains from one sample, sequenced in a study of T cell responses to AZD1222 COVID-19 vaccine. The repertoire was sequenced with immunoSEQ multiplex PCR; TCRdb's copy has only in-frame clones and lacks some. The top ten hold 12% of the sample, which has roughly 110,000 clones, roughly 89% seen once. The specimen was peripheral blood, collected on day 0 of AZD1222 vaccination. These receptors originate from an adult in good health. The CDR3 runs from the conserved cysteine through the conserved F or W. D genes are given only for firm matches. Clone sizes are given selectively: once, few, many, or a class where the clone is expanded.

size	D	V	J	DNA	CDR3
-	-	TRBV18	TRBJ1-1	TGTGCCAGCTCACTCGGACTCTCTATCACTGAAGCTTTCTTT	CASSLGLSITEAFF
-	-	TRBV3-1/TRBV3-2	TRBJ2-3	TGTGCCAGCAGCCAAGCTAAGGGGGTACTCGGAGATACGCAGTATTTT	CASSQAKGVLGDTQYF
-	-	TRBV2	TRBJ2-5	TGTGCCAGCAGTGACCTCTCTCGAGCCCCGAAGACCCAGTACTTC	CASSDLSRAPKTQYF
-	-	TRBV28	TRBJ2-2	TGTGCCAGCAGCAGTCGGGAGTTGGCCGGGGAGCTGTTTTTT	CASSSRELAGELFF
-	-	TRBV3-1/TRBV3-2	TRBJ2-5	TGTGCCAGCAGCCAAGCTGAGACAGGCGCAGCCCAGTACTTC	CASSQAETGAAQYF
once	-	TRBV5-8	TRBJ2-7	TGTGCCAGCAGCAGCGGGATAGGGGATCCTAGGGGGCACTACGAGCAGTACTTC	CASSSGIGDPRGHYEQYF
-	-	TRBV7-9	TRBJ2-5	TGTGCCAGCAGCCCCGACGGGGGGCGGGGAGAGACCCAGTACTTC	CASSPDGGRGETQYF
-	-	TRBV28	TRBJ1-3	TGTGCCAGCAGTTTCTTCCTCTCCTCTGGAAACACCATATATTTT	CASSFFLSSGNTIYF
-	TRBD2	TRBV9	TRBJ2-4	TGTGCCAGCAGCCCCGGGGTAGCGGGAGATCTGACCAAAAACATTCAGTACTTC	CASSPGVAGDLTKNIQYF
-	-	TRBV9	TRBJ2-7	TGTGCCAGCAGCGTATCCCCCCAGGGGACTGGACTGAATTACGAGCAGTACTTC	CASSVSPQGTGLNYEQYF
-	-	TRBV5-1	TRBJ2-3	TGCGCCAGCAGCTTGGAACGGGGACCTAGCACAGATACGCAGTATTTT	CASSLERGPSTDTQYF
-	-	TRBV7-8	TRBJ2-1	TGTGCCAGCAGCTCCCGGGGTTTGGGGAACTACAATGAGCAGTTCTTC	CASSSRGLGNYNEQFF
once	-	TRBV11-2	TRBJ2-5	TGTGCCAGCAGCTTAGGTGGGACGGGAAGATTTAGGGGGACCCAGTACTTC	CASSLGGTGRFRGTQYF
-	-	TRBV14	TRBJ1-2	TGTGCCAGCAGCCAAGAGCACGGTTTTAACTATGGCTACACCTTC	CASSQEHGFNYGYTF
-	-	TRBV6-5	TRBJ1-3	TGTGCCAGCAGTTACTCGAGGTCCTCATCTGGAAACACCATATATTTT	CASSYSRSSSGNTIYF
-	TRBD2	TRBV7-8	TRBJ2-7	TGTGCCAGCAGCCCGAGGACTAGCGGGAGGGTTGAGCAGTACTTC	CASSPRTSGRVEQYF
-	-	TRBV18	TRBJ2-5	TGTGCCAGCTCACTGGGATTCCAAGAGACCCAGTACTTC	CASSLGFQETQYF